These 11 T cell receptor beta chains were all obtained from the same sample, sequenced in a study of blood T cell repertoires in COVID-19. The assay was immunoSEQ multiplex PCR, and TCRdb's table has in-frame clones only and misses some. The top ten hold roughly 4% of the sample, which has about 280,000 clones, more than 80% seen once. The sample consisted of PBMCs or T cells enriched from blood (not recorded which). The receptors were sampled from a woman aged 30 to 39 with acute COVID-19.

This clone was seen a few times. The chain couples TRBV5-1 to TRBJ2-1; D might be TRBD1 (5 bases). Trimming stripped 4 bases from V and 6 bases from J, with 14 bases between. This CDR3 has 14 amino acids. Per the germline V gene, CDR1 is SGHRS and CDR2 is YFSETQ. The CDR3: CASSRGQFGNEQFF. CDR3 sequence (DNA): TGCGCCAGCAGCAGAGGACAATTTGGCAATGAGCAGTTCTTC.

This rearrangement joins TRBV12-3 or TRBV12-4 to TRBJ1-6; tentative D call: TRBD1 (6 bases). Between the trimmed V and J ends, which lost 9 bases and 9 bases, there was a span of 15 bases. The CDR3 contains 13 residues. The CDR3 DNA sequence: TGTGCCAGTACTGGGGGGGGCTCTTCACCCCTCCACTTT. It yields the protein CASTGGGSSPLHF.

The chain employs TRBV2 and TRBJ1-5, with 7 bases aligning to TRBD1. V gave up 6 bases and J gave up 2 bases; unmatched junction bases: 7. Looked up from germline, CDR1 is SNHLY and CDR2 is FYNNEI. This CDR3 is built from 15 residues. This CDR3 reads CASRVGTAGNQPQHF. The DNA of the CDR3 is TGTGCCAGCAGGGTTGGGACAGCGGGCAATCAGCCCCAGCATTTT.

The CDR3 protein is CASSTGQLVYGYTF. The CDR3 DNA is TGTGCCAGCAGTACGGGACAGCTAGTCTATGGCTACACCTTC. The chain has TRBV2 and TRBJ1-2, with 7 nucleotides matching TRBD1. The germline CDR1 and CDR2 sequences are SNHLY and FYNNEI. V dropped 5 bases and J dropped 4; count of bases not matched to a gene: 7. The CDR3 sequence is 14 residues long.

The chain joins TRBV5-4 to TRBJ1-2; 9 positions agree with TRBD1. V dropped 6 bases and J dropped 8; count of bases not matched to a gene: 8. The CDR3 is 13 amino acids. The germline V gene has CDR1 SGHNT and CDR2 YYREEE (reference sequence). CDR3 amino acids: CASITWGQGGYTF. The DNA of the CDR3 is TGTGCCAGCATTACTTGGGGACAGGGCGGCTACACCTTC.

This clone was counted between two and nine times. The V gene is TRBV7-3, the J gene TRBJ2-1; 10 bases are a match to TRBD2. Per germline, CDR1 SGHTA and CDR2 FQGTGA. The CDR3 runs to 15 residues. V was clipped by 5 bases and J by 9 bases; unmatched bases: 10. The CDR3: CASSPGLAVVGEQFF. CDR3 nucleotide sequence: TGTGCCAGCAGCCCTGGACTAGCGGTGGTTGGTGAGCAGTTCTTC.

The V gene is TRBV12-3 or TRBV12-4, the J gene TRBJ2-7; perhaps TRBD1 as D (6 bases). This CDR3 spans 13 amino acids. Deletions cut 5 bases from V and 2 bases from J, with 10 bases between. CDR3 DNA: TGTGCCAGCAGTGGGGACAAACCCTACGAGCAGTACTTC. Its translation is CASSGDKPYEQYF.

V is TRBV9 and J is TRBJ2-3; the match to TRBD2 covers 7 bases. The germline gives CDR1 SGDLS, CDR2 YYNGEE. The CDR3 totals 12 residues. V shed 3 bases, J shed 6 bases, and the junction held 1 base outside the gene matches. The CDR3: CASSAGRDTQYF. The CDR3 DNA follows: TGTGCCAGCAGCGCCGGGAGGGATACGCAGTATTTT.

This rearrangement joins TRBV27 to TRBJ1-2; 12 bases fit TRBD1. V lost 5 bases, J lost 7 bases, and 2 bases stayed unmatched. The germline CDR1 and CDR2 sequences are MNHEY and SMNVEV (reference sequence). The length of the CDR3 is 13 residues. CDR3 nucleotides: TGTGCCAGCAGTCTGGGACAGGGGGCTGGCTACACCTTC. This gives the protein CASSLGQGAGYTF.

The chain has TRBV7-2 and TRBJ2-7; weak D call: TRBD1 (6 bases). Trimming took 2 bases from V and 3 from J, leaving 11 bases between them. The CDR3 runs to 14 residues. Germline assignment: CDR1 SGHTA and CDR2 FQGNSA. CDR3 DNA: TGTGCCAGCAGCTTAAAACAGGGAAACTACGAGCAGTACTTC. Protein sequence: CASSLKQGNYEQYF.

The chain joins TRBV2 to TRBJ1-6; 7 bases agree with TRBD1. Germline loops: CDR1 SNHLY, CDR2 FYNNEI. Trimming removed 6 bases from V and 8 bases from J; junction bases left unmatched: 7. This CDR3 has 14 residues. The CDR3 bases are TGTGCCAGCAGCGAACAGGGGAGGGATTCACCCCTCCACTTT. This sequence encodes CASSEQGRDSPLHF.